At least ten counts were recorded for the clone carrying this TCR beta chain. Its antigen is undetermined. Amplification of the TCR beta CDR3 regions used RNA transcripts (as template). Scientists carried out first-round RT-PCR using HTBI primers and then a second-round multiplex PCR. Using its own MiXCR run on the multiplex PCR reads, TCRdb lists one record per CDR3 protein. The repertoire holds 660,000 or so distinct CDR3 sequences, with over 40% as singletons. Trimming shortened V by 4 bases and J by 9 bases, and 14 bases separated the two germline ends. The CDR3 runs 13 residues. Germline assignment: CDR1 KGHDR and CDR2 SFDVKD. The sample belongs to a study of Graves' ophthalmopathy and Graves' hyperthyroidism. Study as a whole: There was a collection of peripheral blood at initial diagnosis, before any treatment. Points from the study as a whole: Sensitivity of 55% to 71% and specificity of approximately 73% were achieved by the model that predicted ophthalmopathy progression.

This clonotype was obtained from an adult man with Graves' ophthalmopathy. This rearrangement joins TRBV24-1 to TRBJ2-5; D is perhaps TRBD1 or TRBD2 (5 bases each). Sample: peripheral blood. Here the CDR3 DNA reads TGTGCCACCAGTGACCCTGGGACCGGGGCCCAGTACTTC. Its translation is CATSDPGTGAQYF.